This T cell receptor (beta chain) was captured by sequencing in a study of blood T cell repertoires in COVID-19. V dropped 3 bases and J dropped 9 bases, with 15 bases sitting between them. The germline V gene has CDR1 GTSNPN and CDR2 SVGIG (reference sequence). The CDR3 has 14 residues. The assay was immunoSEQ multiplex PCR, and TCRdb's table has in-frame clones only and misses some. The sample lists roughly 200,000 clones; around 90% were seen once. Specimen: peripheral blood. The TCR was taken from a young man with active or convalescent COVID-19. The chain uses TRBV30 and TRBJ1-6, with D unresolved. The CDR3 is CAWRQTSPSSPLHF. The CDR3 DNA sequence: TGTGCCTGGAGGCAGACTTCCCCAAGTTCACCCCTCCACTTT.